This T cell receptor (beta chain) appears in the sequencing data of a study of CD8+CD57+ T cells in acquired aplastic anemia. Concerning this clonotype: Its cognate antigen is unknown.

Per the germline V gene, CDR1 is DFQATT and CDR2 is SNEGSKA (reference sequence). This CDR3 spans 17 amino acids. V shed 3 bases, J shed 5 bases, and the junction held 16 bases outside the gene matches. TCR beta VDJ and CDR3 profiling used genomic DNA as template. TCRdb redid the calling of the reads with MiXCR, one entry per CDR3 protein. The repertoire holds about 400,000 distinct CDR3 sequences, with 60% to 80% as singletons. General study findings and limits: The study identified roughly 29 CD8+ CDR3 sequences shared by patients and controls. A significant difference in CD8+ Simpson's diversity between patients and controls was not found.

Sequenced material: sorted CD4+, CD8+, or CD8+CD57+ T cells (not recorded which) from PBMCs. V gene TRBV20-1 combines with J gene TRBJ2-5, with 9 positions matching TRBD1. The TCR sequence derives from a human donor in good health, serving as a control. Here the CDR3 reads CSARRDRVTSAGETQYF. Here the CDR3 DNA reads TGCAGTGCTAGGCGGGACAGGGTTACGTCGGCGGGCGAGACCCAGTACTTC.